The clone carrying this T cell receptor (beta chain) occurred many times. These data originate in a study of neurological immune-mediated disorders. From 2 million PBMCs stored at -80 C, the unsorted libraries were generated. A 10-nucleotide random UMI tagged transcripts in template-switch 5'RACE cDNA synthesis. TCRdb re-called the 5' RACE reads through MiXCR, storing one row per CDR3 protein. The sample includes 50,000 or so distinct CDR3 sequences, approximately 3.8% seen only once; the top ten take 1.6%. V lost 6 bases and J 1 base, leaving 16 bases between the germline ends. The CDR3 contains 15 residues. Germline CDR1 and CDR2: SGHRS and YFSETQ.

The specimen was PBMCs. This TCR derives from a man under 40 with multiple sclerosis. The V gene is TRBV5-1, the J gene TRBJ2-5; D is ambiguous. CDR3 loop: CASILNFPTQETQYF. The DNA for the CDR3 is TGCGCCAGCATACTTAACTTCCCCACCCAAGAGACCCAGTACTTC.